This TCR beta chain is drawn from a study of T cells in Graves' hyperthyroidism and ophthalmopathy. Turning to the study itself: Peripheral blood was drawn at first diagnosis, prior to all treatment.

The CDR3 totals 16 residues. Germline CDR1 is SEHNR and CDR2 is FQNEAQ (reference sequence). V was pared by 5 bases and J by 1 base, with 14 bases between. TCR beta CDR3 sequences were amplified from RNA transcripts. The TCR CDR3 was amplified in a first-round RT-PCR using the HTBI primer set. TCRdb reprocessed the multiplex PCR reads via MiXCR and lists one record per CDR3 protein. Counted here are hundreds of thousands of distinct CDR3 sequences, approximately 25% occurring once; the ten biggest clones make up around 70%. If no ophthalmopathy progression occurred within 18 months, Graves' hyperthyroidism was stable. Pregnant or lactating patients were excluded, as were those with uncontrolled infection or other autoimmune disease. In regard to this clonotype: Its antigen remains unidentified.

Study-wide results and limits: In the blood, most expanded thyroid clonotypes above 0.001 appeared as well.

The material sequenced was blood. The receptor was derived from a man aged 45-60 years with Graves' hyperthyroidism. V and J are TRBV7-9 and TRBJ1-4; tentatively, D is TRBD1 (5 bases). DNA for the CDR3: TGTGCCAGCAGCCCCACCGCGGGGGTAACTAATGAAAAACTGTTTTTT. The encoded protein is CASSPTAGVTNEKLFF.